This passage covers 17 T cell receptor beta chains from one sample sequenced in a study of PD-1 blockade in classical Hodgkin lymphoma. Clones were read by immunoSEQ multiplex PCR, and TCRdb kept only the in-frame ones, dropping some. The sample has 96,000 or so clones, approximately 94% seen once; the top ten hold roughly 2%. Time point: cycle 4 day 1 (C4D1), after 5 to 7 weeks of nivolumab. After autologous stem cell transplantation all patients relapsed, and prior brentuximab vedotin exposure differed between cohorts. The sample here was peripheral blood mononuclear cells (PBMCs), taken before the fourth cycle of nivolumab. The source is a human donor with classical Hodgkin lymphoma.

CDR3 in DNA: TGTGCCAGCAGCTTGGCCGCCAACAATGAGCAGTTCTTC. This translates into CASSLAANNEQFF. The rearrangement joins TRBV5-8 to TRBJ2-1; D unresolved. The CDR3 extends over 13 amino acids. CDR1 and CDR2 from the germline V gene are SGHTS and YDEGEE. Trimming stripped 0 bases from V and 5 bases from J, with 6 bases between.

The rearrangement uses TRBV5-4 and TRBJ2-5; possible D gene TRBD1, 7 bases. The CDR3 sequence is 18 residues long. Germline CDR1 is SGHNT and CDR2 is YYREEE (reference sequence). The V end was cut by 5 bases, the J end by 4 bases, with 27 bases between. The CDR3 spells CASRPGRLKRRGAETQYF. CDR3 DNA: TGTGCCAGCAGGCCCGGCCGGCTTAAGCGCAGGGGGGCAGAGACCCAGTACTTC.

V usage is TRBV7-2 and J usage is TRBJ2-7, with D hard to call. CDR1 is SGHTA and CDR2 is FQGNSA in the germline V gene. Trimming took off 2 bases at V and 0 bases at J, with 11 bases between the two ends. The CDR3 spans 15 residues. Here the CDR3 DNA reads TGTGCCAGCAGCTTAATACTTCTATCCTCCTACGAGCAGTACTTC. It yields the protein CASSLILLSSYEQYF.

This clone came up once. The chain recombines TRBV11-2 with TRBJ1-2; D not resolved. The germline CDR1 and CDR2 sequences are SGHAT and FQNNGV. The CDR3 sequence is 13 residues long. Trimming stripped 3 bases from V and 4 bases from J, with 9 bases between. CDR3 DNA sequence: TGTGCCAGCAGCTTGGCCGGTGGCTATGGCTACACCTTC. This gives the protein CASSLAGGYGYTF.

This chain links TRBV6-4 with TRBJ2-1; 14 bases line up with TRBD2. The V gene's germline CDR1 is MRHNA and CDR2 SNTAGT. The length of the CDR3 is 14 residues. V shed 6 bases, J shed 9 bases, and the junction held 4 bases outside the gene matches. The CDR3 nucleotides are TGTGCCAGCAGCCGACTAGCGGGAGGGAGTGAGCAGTTCTTC. This translates into CASSRLAGGSEQFF.

This chain uses TRBV6-5 with TRBJ1-2; 9 nucleotides match TRBD1. The trim removed 6 bases at V and 4 bases at J, leaving 6 bases unmatched. This CDR3 has 14 residues. The V gene's germline CDR1 is MNHEY and CDR2 SVGAGI. CDR3 loop: CASRRQGVGYGYTF. The CDR3 coding sequence is TGTGCCAGCAGAAGACAGGGGGTGGGCTATGGCTACACCTTC.

The genes are TRBV28 and TRBJ2-7; 10 bases map to TRBD1. The CDR3 has 18 residues. Trimming cost V 4 bases and J 5 bases; bases outside gene matches: 17. Germline V lookup: CDR1 MDHEN, CDR2 SYDVKM. The CDR3 coding sequence is TGTGCCAGCAGTTCGATCAGCGTCCGGGACAGGGGAAGGGACGAGCAGTACTTC. It is translated as CASSSISVRDRGRDEQYF.

The chain has TRBV9 and TRBJ2-5, with D perhaps matching TRBD2 (6 bases). CDR3 size: 15 residues. V shed 1 base and J shed 4 bases, with 14 bases lying between them. CDR1 and CDR2 (germline): SGDLS, YYNGEE. In nucleotides, the CDR3 is TGTGCCAGCAGCGTATCACCCCAGGGAGGAGAGACCCAGTACTTC. It codes for CASSVSPQGGETQYF.

This chain uses TRBV11-2 with TRBJ2-5; the D gene could be TRBD1 or TRBD2 (6 bases each). Germline V gene sequence: CDR1 SGHAT, CDR2 FQNNGV. With 5 bases removed from V and 5 bases from J, the gap between germline ends came to 21 bases. This CDR3 has 16 amino acids. The CDR3 region is CASSRIRGQRGETQYF. CDR3 in DNA: TGTGCCAGCAGCCGAATCCGGGGGCAGCGTGGGGAGACCCAGTACTTC.

This chain joins TRBV4-1 and TRBJ2-3; TRBD2 matches at 8 bases. V trimming: 0 bases; J trimming: 6 bases; junction bases outside the gene matches: 5. This CDR3 contains 15 residues. In germline, CDR1 is MGHRA, CDR2 YSYEKL. In DNA form, the CDR3 reads TGCGCCAGCAGCCAAGAAGCGGGAGATTTTGATACGCAGTATTTT. It encodes CASSQEAGDFDTQYF.

The chain has TRBV30 and TRBJ2-3; D may match TRBD1 or TRBD2 (5 bases each). The CDR3 has 13 residues. The germline V and J ends were trimmed by 2 bases and 5 bases, with 11 bases remaining between them. CDR1 and CDR2 from the germline V gene are GTSNPN and SVGIG (reference sequence). The CDR3 sequence is CAWSTGDRDTQYF. In nucleotides, the CDR3 is TGTGCCTGGAGTACCGGGGACCGAGATACGCAGTATTTT. Variable domain in full (rest from reference TRBV30 and TRBJ2-3): SQTIHQWPATLVQPVGSPLSLECTVEGTSNPNLYWYRQAAGRGLQLLFYSVGIGQISSEVPQNLSASRPQDRQFILSSKKLLLSDSGFYLCAWSTGDRDTQYFGPGTRLTVL.

This sequence joins TRBV18 and TRBJ1-1; D is possibly TRBD1 (6 bases). V shed 3 bases and J shed 11 bases, with 19 bases lying between them. Germline assignment: CDR1 KGHSH and CDR2 LQKENI. The CDR3 contains 14 residues. The CDR3 coding sequence is TGTGCCAGCTCACCGGGGGCCGTCCAACCCGAGGCTTTCTTT. Translation gives CASSPGAVQPEAFF.

The gene calls are TRBV4-1 and TRBJ2-7, with D maybe TRBD1 (6 bases). V gave up 2 bases and J gave up 0 bases, with 11 bases separating them. In germline, CDR1 is MGHRA, CDR2 YSYEKL. CDR3 length equals 15 residues. The CDR3 region is CASSQPGTNSYEQYF. In nucleotides, the CDR3 is TGCGCCAGCAGCCAACCCGGGACAAACTCCTACGAGCAGTACTTC.

The V and J genes are TRBV6-6 and TRBJ1-2; TRBD1 might be the D (5 bases). Germline V CDR1 and CDR2: MNHNY, SVGAGI (reference sequence). This CDR3 comprises 12 residues. The germline V and J ends were trimmed by 5 bases and 5 bases, with 9 bases remaining between them. The CDR3 loop reads CASSRDGYGYTF. In nucleotides, the CDR3 is TGTGCCAGCAGTCGGGACGGGTATGGCTACACCTTC.

V gene TRBV11-2 combines with J gene TRBJ2-5; TRBD2 matches 7 bases. In germline, CDR1 is SGHAT, CDR2 FQNNGV. V trimming: 5 bases; J trimming: 1 base; junction bases outside the gene matches: 4. There are 14 residues in the CDR3. CDR3 amino acids: CASSPGLVQETQYF. In DNA, the CDR3 is TGTGCCAGCAGCCCCGGACTAGTCCAAGAGACCCAGTACTTC.

The J gene is TRBJ2-7, the V gene TRBV27, with D uncertain. CDR1 is MNHEY, CDR2 SMNVEV, per germline (reference sequence). The V end was cut by 6 bases, the J end by 5 bases, with 11 bases between. This CDR3 is 12 amino acids long. CDR3 in DNA: TGTGCCAGCAGGTTTGGGTGGGACGAGCAGTACTTC. It is translated as CASRFGWDEQYF.

This clone was recorded only once. The chain employs TRBV5-1 and TRBJ2-7; perhaps TRBD1 as D (5 bases). The CDR3 has 12 amino acids. V gave up 4 bases and J gave up 0 bases, with 5 bases separating them. Germline V lookup: CDR1 SGHRS, CDR2 YFSETQ. CDR3 bases: TGCGCCAGCAGCCAGGGCTCCTACGAGCAGTACTTC. Translated, it gives CASSQGSYEQYF.